The present TCR beta chain was sequenced within a study of cytomegalovirus exposure and HLA in healthy donors. Study-level background: Counted in an early data release were 65 million to 100 million unique TCRs from HLA-typed donors.

60 Vbeta and 13 Jbeta primers were used in PCR. Libraries were prepared by immunoSEQ multiplex PCR; TCRdb keeps only in-frame clonotypes and omits some of them. This sample's clone table lists some 80,000 clones. Trimming took 6 bases from V and 0 from J, leaving 18 bases between them. Germline V gene data show CDR1 as SEHNR and CDR2 as FQNEAQ (reference sequence). The CDR3 runs to 18 residues. V and J are TRBV7-9 and TRBJ1-6, with D tentatively TRBD1 (6 bases). The source of this sequence is a woman aged 30 to 39 in good health and CMV-seronegative. The material sequenced was PBMCs. Here the CDR3 DNA reads TGTGCCAGCAGTCTAACACAGGGATTAAGCTCCTATAATTCACCCCTCCACTTT. As protein: CASSLTQGLSSYNSPLHF.